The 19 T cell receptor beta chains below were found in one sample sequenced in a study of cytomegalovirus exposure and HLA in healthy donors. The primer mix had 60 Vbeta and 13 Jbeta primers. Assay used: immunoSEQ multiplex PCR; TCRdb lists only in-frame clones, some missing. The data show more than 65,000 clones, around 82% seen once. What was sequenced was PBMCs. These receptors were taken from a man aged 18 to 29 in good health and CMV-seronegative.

The CDR3 loop is CASSFARGRSGRAGTGELFF. For the CDR3, the DNA is TGTGCCAGCAGTTTCGCCAGGGGGCGTAGCGGGAGGGCCGGCACCGGGGAGCTGTTTTTT. The rearrangement joins TRBV27 to TRBJ2-2, with 11 nucleotides matching TRBD2. V shed 3 bases and J 4 bases; nucleotides not matched to a gene: 16. The CDR3 consists of 20 residues. The germline gives CDR1 MNHEY, CDR2 SMNVEV (reference sequence).

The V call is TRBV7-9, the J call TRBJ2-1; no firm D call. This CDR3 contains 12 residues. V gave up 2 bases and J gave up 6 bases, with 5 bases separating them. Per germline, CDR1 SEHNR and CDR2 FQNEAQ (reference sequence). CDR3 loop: CASSLRPNEQFF. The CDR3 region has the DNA TGTGCCAGCAGCTTACGTCCCAATGAGCAGTTCTTC.

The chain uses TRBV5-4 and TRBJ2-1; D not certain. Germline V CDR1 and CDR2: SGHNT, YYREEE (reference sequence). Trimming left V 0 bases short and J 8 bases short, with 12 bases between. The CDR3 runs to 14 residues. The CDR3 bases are TGTGCCAGCAGCTTGGCCACCAGTTTTGATGAGCAGTTCTTC. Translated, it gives CASSLATSFDEQFF.

The CDR3: CSVAAVYNEQFF. CDR3 nucleotides: TGCAGCGTTGCGGCGGTCTACAATGAGCAGTTCTTC. This chain joins TRBV29-1 and TRBJ2-1; no clear D gene. The germline V gene has CDR1 SQVTM and CDR2 ANQGSEA. CDR3 length: 12 residues. V was clipped by 4 bases and J by 3 bases, with 7 bases between them.

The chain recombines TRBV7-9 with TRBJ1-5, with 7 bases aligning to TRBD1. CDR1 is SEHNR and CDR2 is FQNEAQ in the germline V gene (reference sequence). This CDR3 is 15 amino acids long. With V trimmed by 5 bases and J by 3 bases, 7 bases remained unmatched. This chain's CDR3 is CASSRQGRDNQPQHF. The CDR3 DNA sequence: TGTGCCAGCAGCCGACAGGGTAGGGACAATCAGCCCCAGCATTTT.

For the CDR3, the DNA is TGCACCAGCAGCCTCAACGAGCCATGGAAACCGATGGCGGATATTTGGAACACTGAAGCTTTCTTT. It codes for CTSSLNEPWKPMADIWNTEAFF. V is TRBV1 and J is TRBJ1-1. TRBV1 is tagged as a pseudogene. The CDR3 is 22 residues long.

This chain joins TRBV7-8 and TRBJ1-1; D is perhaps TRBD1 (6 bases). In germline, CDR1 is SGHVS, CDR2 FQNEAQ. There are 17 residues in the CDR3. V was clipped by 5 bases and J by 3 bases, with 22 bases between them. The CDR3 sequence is CASSPFGRGTADTEAFF. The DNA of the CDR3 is TGTGCCAGCAGCCCGTTTGGCAGGGGTACGGCCGACACTGAAGCTTTCTTT.

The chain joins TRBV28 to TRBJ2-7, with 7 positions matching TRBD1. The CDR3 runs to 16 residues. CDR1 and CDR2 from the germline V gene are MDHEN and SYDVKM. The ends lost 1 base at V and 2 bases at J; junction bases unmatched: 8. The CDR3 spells CASSLSGTALTYEQYF. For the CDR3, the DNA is TGTGCCAGCAGTTTATCCGGGACAGCACTCACCTACGAGCAGTACTTC.

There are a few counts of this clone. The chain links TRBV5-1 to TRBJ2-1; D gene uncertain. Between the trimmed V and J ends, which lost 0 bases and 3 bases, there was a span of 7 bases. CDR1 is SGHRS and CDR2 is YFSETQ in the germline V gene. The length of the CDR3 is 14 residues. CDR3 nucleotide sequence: TGCGCCAGCAGCTTGGGGCAGGACTACAATGAGCAGTTCTTC. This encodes CASSLGQDYNEQFF.

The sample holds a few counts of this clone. In DNA, the CDR3 is TGTGCCAGCAGTTCCGAGAGCTCCTACAATGAGCAGTTCTTC. Translated, it gives CASSSESSYNEQFF. The chain uses TRBV27 and TRBJ2-1; unclear D gene. The CDR3 loop spans 14 amino acids. The germline V gene has CDR1 MNHEY and CDR2 SMNVEV (reference sequence). Trimming left V 4 bases short and J 0 bases short, with 7 bases between.

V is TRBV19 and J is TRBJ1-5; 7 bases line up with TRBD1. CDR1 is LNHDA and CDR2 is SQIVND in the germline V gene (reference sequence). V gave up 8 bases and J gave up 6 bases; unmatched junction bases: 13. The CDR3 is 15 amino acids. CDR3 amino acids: CASAVIDRDVQPQHF. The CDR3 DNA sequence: TGTGCCAGTGCCGTCATAGACAGGGACGTTCAGCCCCAGCATTTT.

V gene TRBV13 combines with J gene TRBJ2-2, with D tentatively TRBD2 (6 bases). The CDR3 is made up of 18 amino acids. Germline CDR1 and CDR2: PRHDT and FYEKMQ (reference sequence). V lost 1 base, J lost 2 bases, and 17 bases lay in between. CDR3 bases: TGTGCCAGCAGCTTAGACCTATCAGCGGGCGAAAACACCGGGGAGCTGTTTTTT. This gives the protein CASSLDLSAGENTGELFF.

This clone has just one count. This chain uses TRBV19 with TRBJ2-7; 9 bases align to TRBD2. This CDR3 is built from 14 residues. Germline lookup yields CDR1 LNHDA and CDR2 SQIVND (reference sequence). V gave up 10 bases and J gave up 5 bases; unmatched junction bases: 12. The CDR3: CATRMAGGSNEQYF. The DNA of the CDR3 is TGTGCCACCAGAATGGCGGGGGGGTCTAACGAGCAGTACTTC.

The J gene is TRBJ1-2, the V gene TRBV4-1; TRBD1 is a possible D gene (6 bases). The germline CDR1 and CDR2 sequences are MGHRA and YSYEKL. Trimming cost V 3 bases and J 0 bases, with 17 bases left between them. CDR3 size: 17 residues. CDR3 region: CASSHPGQGPSNYGYTF. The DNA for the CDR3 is TGCGCCAGCAGCCACCCGGGACAAGGCCCGTCTAACTATGGCTACACCTTC.

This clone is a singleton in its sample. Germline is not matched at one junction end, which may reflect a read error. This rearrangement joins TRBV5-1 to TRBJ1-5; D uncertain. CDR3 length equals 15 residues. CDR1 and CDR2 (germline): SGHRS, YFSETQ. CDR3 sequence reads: CASSLSGASNQPQNF. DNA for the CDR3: TGCGCCAGCAGCTTGTCGGGTGCGAGCAATCAGCCCCAGAATTTT.

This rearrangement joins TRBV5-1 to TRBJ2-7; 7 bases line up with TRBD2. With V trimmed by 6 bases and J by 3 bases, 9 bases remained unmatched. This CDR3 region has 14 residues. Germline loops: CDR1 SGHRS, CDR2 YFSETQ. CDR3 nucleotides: TGCGCCAGCAACGAAACCCCGGGAGGCTACGAGCAGTACTTC. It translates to CASNETPGGYEQYF.

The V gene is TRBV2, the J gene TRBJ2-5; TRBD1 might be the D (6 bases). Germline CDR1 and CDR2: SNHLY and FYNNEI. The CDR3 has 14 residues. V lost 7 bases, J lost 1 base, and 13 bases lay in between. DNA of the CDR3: TGTGCCAGCATGAGGACAGAGAGCCAAGAGACCCAGTACTTC. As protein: CASMRTESQETQYF.

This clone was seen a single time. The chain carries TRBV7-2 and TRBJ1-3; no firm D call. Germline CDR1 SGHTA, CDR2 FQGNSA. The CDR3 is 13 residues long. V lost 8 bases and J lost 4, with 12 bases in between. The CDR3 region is CASGLQTGNTIYF. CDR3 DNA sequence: TGTGCCAGCGGATTACAGACGGGAAACACCATATATTTT.

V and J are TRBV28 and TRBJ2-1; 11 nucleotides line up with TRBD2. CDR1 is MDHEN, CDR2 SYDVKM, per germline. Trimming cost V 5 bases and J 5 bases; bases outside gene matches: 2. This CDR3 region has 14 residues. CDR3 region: CASSPGLADNEQFF. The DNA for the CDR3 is TGTGCCAGCAGTCCGGGACTAGCGGACAATGAGCAGTTCTTC.